This entry concerns a single T cell receptor beta chain. Its matching antigen is unknown. Some clones are missing from TCRdb's copy, which holds only in-frame ones; the method was immunoSEQ multiplex PCR. The sample lists about 50,000 clones; around 90% were seen once. The sample originates from a study of graft-versus-host responses after intestinal transplantation. On the study more broadly: As for transplant type, recipients had multivisceral, liver-intestinal, or isolated intestinal grafts.

Germline values: CDR1 SGHAT, CDR2 FQNNGV. The CDR3 is 12 residues long. V lost 5 bases and J lost 4, with 6 bases in between. This specimen was unstimulated CD4+ T cells sorted from spleen or lymph node cells, taken before transplant. The chain employs TRBV11-2 and TRBJ2-1; D remains ambiguous. The source is a human donor who was the organ donor for an intestinal transplant. CDR3 sequence: CASSHGYNEQFF. Written as DNA, the CDR3 is TGTGCCAGCAGCCACGGGTACAATGAGCAGTTCTTC.